The 18 T cell receptor beta chains in this list originate from one sample, sequenced in a study of blood T cell repertoires in COVID-19. The repertoire was sequenced with immunoSEQ multiplex PCR; TCRdb's copy has only in-frame clones and lacks some. The sample records about 150,000 clones, 75% to 95% being singletons. Sequences were obtained from peripheral blood. Receptors were obtained from a man in his forties or fifties with acute or convalescent COVID-19.

This clone has more than one count but fewer than ten. The CDR3 sequence is CASKGTEYNEQFF. CDR3 nucleotide sequence: TGTGCCAGCAAAGGGACAGAGTACAATGAGCAGTTCTTC. This chain uses TRBV28 with TRBJ2-1; 7 bases map to TRBD1. V shed 7 bases and J 4 bases; nucleotides not matched to a gene: 4. Germline CDR1 MDHEN, CDR2 SYDVKM. CDR3 length: 13 amino acids.

This chain links TRBV5-6 with TRBJ1-1; the match to TRBD1 covers 7 bases. Germline values: CDR1 SGHDT, CDR2 YYEEEE. Unmatched junction bases numbered 15, after V lost 4 bases and J lost 6 bases. The CDR3 has 16 residues. The CDR3 nucleotides are TGTGCCAGCAGCCCATACTTACAGGGGTCCGGGGCTGAAGCTTTCTTT. This codes for CASSPYLQGSGAEAFF.

This clone was picked up one time. V usage is TRBV6-4 and J usage is TRBJ2-3; 7 bases match TRBD1. Germline CDR1 and CDR2: MRHNA and SNTAGT. The V segment lost 3 bases and the J segment 4 bases; nucleotides outside the gene matches: 4. The CDR3 runs to 14 residues. CDR3 residues: CASSELTGSDTQYF. In DNA form, the CDR3 reads TGTGCCAGCAGTGAGCTGACAGGGTCAGATACGCAGTATTTT.

This chain uses TRBV7-9 with TRBJ2-5; 8 bases are shared with TRBD1. Germline V gene sequence: CDR1 SEHNR, CDR2 FQNEAQ (reference sequence). Trimming took 6 bases from V and 7 from J; bases not matched to a gene: 10. This CDR3 is 14 amino acids long. In DNA form, the CDR3 reads TGTGCCAGCAGTCCCGACAGGGGTCCAAGGACCCAGTACTTC. Translating it yields CASSPDRGPRTQYF.

This sequence joins TRBV6-5 and TRBJ1-1; no clear D gene. This CDR3 is built from 12 residues. V lost 6 bases to trimming and J lost 6 bases, with 11 bases between them. Germline CDR1 and CDR2: MNHEY and SVGAGI. The CDR3 coding sequence is TGTGCCAGCAGCAACAGACAAGCTGAAGCTTTCTTT. Its translation is CASSNRQAEAFF.

The gene calls are TRBV7-9 and TRBJ2-3, with 7 bases that match TRBD1. This CDR3 region has 16 residues. With V trimmed by 2 bases and J by 5 bases, 10 bases remained unmatched. Germline V CDR1 and CDR2: SEHNR, FQNEAQ (reference sequence). Here the CDR3 DNA reads TGTGCCAGCAGCTTATGGTCAACAGGGGCTGGAGATACGCAGTATTTT. Translating it yields CASSLWSTGAGDTQYF.

The chain joins TRBV7-3 to TRBJ2-5, with D perhaps TRBD2 (5 bases). Germline assignment: CDR1 SGHTA and CDR2 FQGTGA. CDR3 size: 16 residues. V was trimmed by 5 bases and J by 5 bases, leaving 21 bases between them. CDR3 nucleotides: TGTGCCAGCAGCCTCCGGGGTAGCGCGAGCTGGGAGACCCAGTACTTC. This encodes CASSLRGSASWETQYF.

The chain uses TRBV4-2 and TRBJ2-3, with TRBD2 as a possible D gene (6 bases). The germline V gene has CDR1 LGHNA and CDR2 YNFKEQ. The V end was cut by 4 bases, the J end by 5 bases, with 16 bases between. The CDR3 is 15 amino acids. CDR3 DNA: TGTGCCAGCAGCCCCCCAGGAGGGGCGGGAGATACGCAGTATTTT. This encodes CASSPPGGAGDTQYF.

This clone has only one observation. This rearrangement joins TRBV6-5 to TRBJ1-4; maybe TRBD1 (5 bases). V lost 7 bases and J lost 6, with 18 bases in between. The CDR3 is made up of 15 amino acids. CDR1 is MNHEY, CDR2 SVGAGI, per germline. In DNA form, the CDR3 reads TGTGCCAGCAAGCACCCCAGGGTAGGCGATGAAAAACTGTTTTTT. This gives the protein CASKHPRVGDEKLFF.

The J gene is TRBJ2-3, the V gene TRBV9; 10 nucleotides line up with TRBD1. CDR1 and CDR2 from the germline V gene are SGDLS and YYNGEE. There are 18 residues in the CDR3. Unmatched junction bases numbered 12, after V lost 0 bases and J lost 5 bases. CDR3 DNA sequence: TGTGCCAGCAGCGTAGCTCCCCAGCCGGGACAGGGGATAGATACGCAGTATTTT. Its translation is CASSVAPQPGQGIDTQYF.

This chain uses TRBV7-2 with TRBJ2-3, with 11 positions matching TRBD2. V gave up 3 bases and J gave up 3 bases; unmatched junction bases: 5. CDR1 and CDR2 (germline): SGHTA, FQGNSA. The CDR3 length is 16 residues. CDR3 loop: CASSLLAGGWTDTQYF. The CDR3 DNA follows: TGTGCCAGCAGCTTGCTAGCGGGGGGTTGGACAGATACGCAGTATTTT.

This clone was observed a few times. The chain couples TRBV6-1 to TRBJ2-7, with TRBD1 identical over 8 bases. V was clipped by 2 bases and J by 0 bases; unmatched bases: 6. CDR3 length: 16 amino acids. Looked up from germline, CDR1 is MNHNS and CDR2 is SASEGT. Here the CDR3 reads CASSEQGATISYEQYF. CDR3 coding DNA: TGTGCCAGCAGTGAACAGGGGGCCACCATCTCCTACGAGCAGTACTTC.

The chain links TRBV4-1 to TRBJ2-7; 7 bases line up with TRBD1. The CDR3 spans 14 residues. V lost 4 bases and J lost 2; bases outside the gene matches: 5. Germline V gene lookup returns CDR1 MGHRA and CDR2 YSYEKL. The CDR3 region is CASSPRDSTYEQYF. CDR3 bases: TGCGCCAGCAGCCCCAGGGACAGTACCTACGAGCAGTACTTC.

The chain carries TRBV6-2 or TRBV6-3 and TRBJ2-3; perhaps TRBD2 as D (6 bases). The length of the CDR3 is 16 residues. Trimming shortened V by 3 bases and J by 2 bases, and 15 bases separated the two germline ends. Germline assignment: CDR1 MNHEY and CDR2 SVGEGT. The CDR3 DNA is TGTGCCAGCAGTTATACCCCGGAGGGAGTCACAGATACGCAGTATTTT. Protein: CASSYTPEGVTDTQYF.

The rearrangement uses TRBV10-3 and TRBJ2-2; 9 nucleotides agree with TRBD2. The CDR3 consists of 16 residues. The germline CDR1 and CDR2 sequences are ENHRY and SYGVKD. V lost 5 bases and J lost 3; bases outside the gene matches: 7. CDR3: CAISLKREVYTGELFF. The CDR3 region has the DNA TGTGCCATCAGTTTGAAGCGGGAGGTTTACACCGGGGAGCTGTTTTTT.

This chain uses TRBV19 with TRBJ2-5; 8 nucleotides align to TRBD1. The CDR3 is 14 residues long. Looked up from germline, CDR1 is LNHDA and CDR2 is SQIVND (reference sequence). V was pared by 3 bases and J by 5 bases, with 5 bases of the junction left unmatched. The CDR3 DNA sequence: TGTGCCAGTAGTATGAAAGACAGGGGCGAGACCCAGTACTTC. As protein: CASSMKDRGETQYF.

V and J are TRBV28 and TRBJ2-3; perhaps TRBD1 as D (6 bases). This CDR3 comprises 15 residues. V lost 7 bases to trimming and J lost 2 bases, with 16 bases between them. CDR1 is MDHEN and CDR2 is SYDVKM in the germline V gene. CDR3 region: CASIRTAYYTDTQYF. CDR3 coding DNA: TGTGCCAGCATAAGGACAGCCTATTACACAGATACGCAGTATTTT.

This clone turned up a few times. The V call is TRBV11-2, the J call TRBJ2-5; the match to TRBD2 covers 16 bases. Looked up from germline, CDR1 is SGHAT and CDR2 is FQNNGV. With V trimmed by 5 bases and J by 5 bases, 8 bases remained unmatched. This CDR3 is built from 17 residues. CDR3 bases: TGTGCCAGCAGCGAGGGGACTAGCGGGAGGGCCTCGGAGACCCAGTACTTC. It codes for CASSEGTSGRASETQYF.